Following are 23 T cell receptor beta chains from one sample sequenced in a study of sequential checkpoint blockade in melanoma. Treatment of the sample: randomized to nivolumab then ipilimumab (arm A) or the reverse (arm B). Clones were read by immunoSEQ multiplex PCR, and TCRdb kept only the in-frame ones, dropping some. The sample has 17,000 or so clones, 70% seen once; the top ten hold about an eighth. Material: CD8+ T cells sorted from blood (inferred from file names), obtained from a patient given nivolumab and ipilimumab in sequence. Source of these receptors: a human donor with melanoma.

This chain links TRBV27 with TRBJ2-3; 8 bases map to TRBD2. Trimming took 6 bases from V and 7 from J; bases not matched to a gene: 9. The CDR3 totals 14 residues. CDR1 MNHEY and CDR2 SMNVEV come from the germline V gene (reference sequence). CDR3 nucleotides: TGTGCCAGCAGCCCGGGACTAGTGGCGTATACGCAGTATTTT. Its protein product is CASSPGLVAYTQYF.

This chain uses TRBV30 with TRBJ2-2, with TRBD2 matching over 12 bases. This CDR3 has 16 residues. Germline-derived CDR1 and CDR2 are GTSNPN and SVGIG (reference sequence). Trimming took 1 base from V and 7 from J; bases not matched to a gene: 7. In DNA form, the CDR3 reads TGTGCCTGGAGTGCCTCTAGCGGGAGGGCGATCGGGGAGCTGTTTTTT. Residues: CAWSASSGRAIGELFF.

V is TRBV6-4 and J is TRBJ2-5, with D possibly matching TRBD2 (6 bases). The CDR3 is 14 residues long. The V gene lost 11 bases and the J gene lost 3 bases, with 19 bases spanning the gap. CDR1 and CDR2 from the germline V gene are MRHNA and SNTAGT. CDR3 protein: CAVDPSELKETQYF. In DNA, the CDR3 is TGTGCCGTAGATCCTAGCGAACTAAAAGAGACCCAGTACTTC.

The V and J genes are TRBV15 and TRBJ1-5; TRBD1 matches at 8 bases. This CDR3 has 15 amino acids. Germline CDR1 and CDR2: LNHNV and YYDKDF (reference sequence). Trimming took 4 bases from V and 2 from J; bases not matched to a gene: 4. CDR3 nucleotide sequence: TGTGCCACCAGCAAGGACAGGGAGGGCAATCAGCCCCAGCATTTT. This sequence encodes CATSKDREGNQPQHF.

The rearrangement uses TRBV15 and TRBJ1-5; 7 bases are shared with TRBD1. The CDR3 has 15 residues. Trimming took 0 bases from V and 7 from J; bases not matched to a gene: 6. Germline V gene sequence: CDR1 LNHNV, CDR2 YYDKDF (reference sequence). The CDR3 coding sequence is TGTGCCACCAGCAGAGATCAGGGGGATTTACAGCCCCAGCATTTT. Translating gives CATSRDQGDLQPQHF.

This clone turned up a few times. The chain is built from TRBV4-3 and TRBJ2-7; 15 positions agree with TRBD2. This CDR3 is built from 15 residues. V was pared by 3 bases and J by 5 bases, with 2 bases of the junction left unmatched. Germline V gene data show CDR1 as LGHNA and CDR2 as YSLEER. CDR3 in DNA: TGCGCCAGCAGCCAGGGGACTAGCGGGGGGAACGAGCAGTACTTC. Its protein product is CASSQGTSGGNEQYF.

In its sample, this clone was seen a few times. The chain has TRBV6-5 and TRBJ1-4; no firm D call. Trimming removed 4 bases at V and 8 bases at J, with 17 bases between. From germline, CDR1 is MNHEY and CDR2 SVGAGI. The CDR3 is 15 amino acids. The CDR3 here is CASSSRRGIREKLFF. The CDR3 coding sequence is TGTGCCAGCAGTTCTCGACGAGGGATTAGGGAAAAACTGTTTTTT.

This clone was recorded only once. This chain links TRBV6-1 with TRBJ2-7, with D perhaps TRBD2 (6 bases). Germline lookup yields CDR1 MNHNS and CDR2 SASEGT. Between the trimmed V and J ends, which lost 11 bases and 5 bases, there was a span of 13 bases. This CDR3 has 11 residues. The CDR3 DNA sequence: TGTGCCGGAGGGGAGACAAACGAGCAGTACTTC. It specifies CAGGETNEQYF.

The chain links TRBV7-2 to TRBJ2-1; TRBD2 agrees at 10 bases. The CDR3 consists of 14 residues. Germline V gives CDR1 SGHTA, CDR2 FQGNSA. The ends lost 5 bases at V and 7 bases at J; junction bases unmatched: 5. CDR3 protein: CASSPRTSGNEQFF. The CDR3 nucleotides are TGTGCCAGCAGCCCCAGGACTAGCGGTAATGAGCAGTTCTTC.

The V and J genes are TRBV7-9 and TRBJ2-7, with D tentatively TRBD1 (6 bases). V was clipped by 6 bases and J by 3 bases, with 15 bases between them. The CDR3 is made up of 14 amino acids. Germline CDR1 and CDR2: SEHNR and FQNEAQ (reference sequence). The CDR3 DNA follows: TGTGCCAGCAGTCAAGCCGCCAGGGGCTACGAGCAGTACTTC. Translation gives CASSQAARGYEQYF.

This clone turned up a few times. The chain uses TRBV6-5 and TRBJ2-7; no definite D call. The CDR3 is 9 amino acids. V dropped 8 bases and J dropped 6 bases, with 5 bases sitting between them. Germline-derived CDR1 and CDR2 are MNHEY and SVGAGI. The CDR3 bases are TGTGCCAGCGGCAGCGAGCAGTACTTC. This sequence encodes CASGSEQYF.

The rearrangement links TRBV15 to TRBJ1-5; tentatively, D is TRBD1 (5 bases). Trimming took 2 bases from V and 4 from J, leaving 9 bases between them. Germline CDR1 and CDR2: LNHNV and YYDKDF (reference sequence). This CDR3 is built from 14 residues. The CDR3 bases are TGTGCCACCAGCAGACAGGGTTTGAATCAGCCCCAGCATTTT. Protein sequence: CATSRQGLNQPQHF.

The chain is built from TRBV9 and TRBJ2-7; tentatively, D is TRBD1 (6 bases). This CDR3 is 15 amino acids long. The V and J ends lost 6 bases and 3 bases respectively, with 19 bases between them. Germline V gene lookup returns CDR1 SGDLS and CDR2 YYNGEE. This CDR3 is CASTPWAGVGYEQYF. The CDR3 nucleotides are TGTGCCAGCACCCCGTGGGCAGGGGTGGGCTACGAGCAGTACTTC.

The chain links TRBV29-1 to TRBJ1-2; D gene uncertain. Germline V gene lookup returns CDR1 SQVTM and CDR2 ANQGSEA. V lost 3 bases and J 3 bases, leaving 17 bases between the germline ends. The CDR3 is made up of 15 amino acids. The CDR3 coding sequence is TGCAGCGTTGACCTGCAGGATTTAGGTTACTATGGCTACACCTTC. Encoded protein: CSVDLQDLGYYGYTF.

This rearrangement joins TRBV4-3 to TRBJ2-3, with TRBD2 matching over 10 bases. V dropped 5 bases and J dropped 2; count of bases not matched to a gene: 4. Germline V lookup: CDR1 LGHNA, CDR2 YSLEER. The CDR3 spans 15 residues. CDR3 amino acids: CASSEGTSATDTQYF. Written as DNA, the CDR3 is TGCGCCAGCAGCGAAGGGACTAGCGCCACAGATACGCAGTATTTT.

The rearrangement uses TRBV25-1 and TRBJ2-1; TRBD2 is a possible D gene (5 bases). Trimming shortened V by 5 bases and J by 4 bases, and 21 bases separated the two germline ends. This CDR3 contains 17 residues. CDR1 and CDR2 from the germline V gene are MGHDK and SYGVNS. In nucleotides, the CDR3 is TGTGCCAGCAGTCTCGGTCGGGGTCCACACCCTTACAATGAGCAGTTCTTC. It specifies CASSLGRGPHPYNEQFF.

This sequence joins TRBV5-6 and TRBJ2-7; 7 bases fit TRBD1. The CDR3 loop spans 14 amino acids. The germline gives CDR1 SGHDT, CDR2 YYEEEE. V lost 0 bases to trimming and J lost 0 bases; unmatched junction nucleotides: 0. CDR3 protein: CASSLDRGSYEQYF. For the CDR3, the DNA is TGTGCCAGCAGCTTGGACAGGGGCTCCTACGAGCAGTACTTC.

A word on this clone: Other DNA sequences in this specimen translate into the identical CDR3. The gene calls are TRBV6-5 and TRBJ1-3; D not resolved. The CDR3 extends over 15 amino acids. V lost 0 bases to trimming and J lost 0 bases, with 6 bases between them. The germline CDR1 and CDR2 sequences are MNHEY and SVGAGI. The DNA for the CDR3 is TGTGCCAGCAGTTACTCTGGAGGCTCTGGAAACACCATATATTTT. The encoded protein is CASSYSGGSGNTIYF.

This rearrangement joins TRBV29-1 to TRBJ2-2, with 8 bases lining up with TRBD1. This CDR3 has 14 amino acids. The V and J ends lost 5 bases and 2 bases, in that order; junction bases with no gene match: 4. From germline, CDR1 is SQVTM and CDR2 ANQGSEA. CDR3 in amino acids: CSVWTGRNTGELFF. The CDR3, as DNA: TGCAGCGTTTGGACAGGGCGAAACACCGGGGAGCTGTTTTTT.

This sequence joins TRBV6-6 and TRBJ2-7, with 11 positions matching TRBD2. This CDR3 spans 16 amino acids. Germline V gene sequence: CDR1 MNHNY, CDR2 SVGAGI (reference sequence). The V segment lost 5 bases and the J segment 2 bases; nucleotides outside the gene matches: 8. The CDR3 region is CASSRKPSGGTYEQYF. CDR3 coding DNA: TGTGCCAGCAGTCGAAAGCCTAGCGGGGGGACCTACGAGCAGTACTTC.

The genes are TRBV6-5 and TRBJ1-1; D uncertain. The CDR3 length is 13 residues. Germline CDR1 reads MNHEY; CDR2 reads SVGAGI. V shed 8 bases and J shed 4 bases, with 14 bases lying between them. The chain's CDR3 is CASRSAELTEAFF. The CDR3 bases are TGTGCCAGCCGCTCGGCGGAACTCACTGAAGCTTTCTTT.

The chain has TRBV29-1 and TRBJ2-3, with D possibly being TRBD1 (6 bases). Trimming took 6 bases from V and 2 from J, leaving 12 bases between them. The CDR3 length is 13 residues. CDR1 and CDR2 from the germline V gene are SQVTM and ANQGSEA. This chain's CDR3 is CSVDQGSTDTQYF. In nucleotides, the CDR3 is TGCAGCGTCGACCAGGGGTCCACAGATACGCAGTATTTT.

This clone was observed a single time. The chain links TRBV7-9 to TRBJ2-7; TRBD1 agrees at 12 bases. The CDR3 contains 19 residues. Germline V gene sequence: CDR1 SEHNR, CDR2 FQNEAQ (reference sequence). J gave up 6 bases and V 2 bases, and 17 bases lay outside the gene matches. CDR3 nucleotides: TGTGCCAGCAGCTTATTGTATCCTGGGACAGGGGGCCTTTCGCCCGAGCAGTACTTC. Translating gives CASSLLYPGTGGLSPEQYF.